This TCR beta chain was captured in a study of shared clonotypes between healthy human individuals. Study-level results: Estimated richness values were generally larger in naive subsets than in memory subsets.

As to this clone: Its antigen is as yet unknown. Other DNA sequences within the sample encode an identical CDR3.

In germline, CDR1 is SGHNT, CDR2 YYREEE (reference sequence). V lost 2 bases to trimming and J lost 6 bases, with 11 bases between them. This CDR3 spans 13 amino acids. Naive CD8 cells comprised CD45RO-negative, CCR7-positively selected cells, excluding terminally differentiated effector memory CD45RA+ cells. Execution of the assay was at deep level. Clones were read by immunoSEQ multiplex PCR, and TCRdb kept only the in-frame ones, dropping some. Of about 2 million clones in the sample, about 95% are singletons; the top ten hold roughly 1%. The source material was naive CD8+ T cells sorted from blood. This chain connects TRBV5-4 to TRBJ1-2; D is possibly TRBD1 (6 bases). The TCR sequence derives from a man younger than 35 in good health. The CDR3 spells CASSFRGADGYTF. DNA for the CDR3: TGTGCCAGCAGCTTTCGGGGGGCAGATGGCTACACCTTC.